The next 29 T cell receptor beta chains were all read from a single sample in a study of T cells after yellow fever vaccination. In TCRdb, the 5' RACE reads were re-called with MiXCR into one record per CDR3 protein. The data hold around 320,000 distinct CDR3 sequences, with around 10% observed a single time. Sequenced material: CD4+ T cells sorted from PBMCs, taken 45 days after the yellow fever booster vaccination. The receptors were sampled from a man aged 18 to 29 who received the YFV17D yellow fever vaccine.

This clonotype has ten or more counts. The junction shows a germline mismatch at one end, possibly a read error. V gene TRBV11-2 combines with J gene TRBJ2-1, with TRBD2 matching over 12 bases. This CDR3 spans 14 amino acids. Germline V gene lookup returns CDR1 SGHAT and CDR2 FQNNGV. For the CDR3, the DNA is TGTGCCAGCCTTACTAGCGGGGGGTACACTGAGCAGTTCTTC. This gives the protein CASLTSGGYTEQFF.

In DNA, the CDR3 is TGCAGTGTCCCGCCGTCCACAGATACGCAGTATTTT. This codes for CSVPPSTDTQYF. The rearrangement links TRBV20-1 to TRBJ2-3, with D uncertain. The CDR3 runs to 12 residues. Germline assignment: CDR1 DFQATT and CDR2 SNEGSKA (reference sequence). V was pared by 7 bases and J by 2 bases, with 10 bases between.

This clonotype was recorded a few times. The chain has TRBV27 and TRBJ1-1; 7 bases match TRBD1. The CDR3 spans 11 residues. Germline V lookup: CDR1 MNHEY, CDR2 SMNVEV (reference sequence). With 6 bases clipped from V and 11 bases from J, the junction kept 6 bases outside the gene matches. The CDR3 is CASRSTGRAFF. CDR3 bases: TGTGCCAGCAGGTCGACAGGGAGGGCTTTCTTT.

The chain links TRBV6-2 or TRBV6-3 to TRBJ2-7; D possibly corresponds to TRBD1 (6 bases). V was clipped by 8 bases and J by 3 bases, with 17 bases between them. Germline CDR1 reads MNHEY; CDR2 reads SVGEGT. This CDR3 region has 14 residues. CDR3 nucleotide sequence: TGTGCCAGCCTCCGGGACACACCATACTACGAGCAGTACTTC. It specifies CASLRDTPYYEQYF.

This chain connects TRBV20-1 to TRBJ1-1; 8 bases agree with TRBD1. This CDR3 is built from 16 residues. Germline trimming cut 0 bases from V and 4 bases from J; bases unmatched to any gene: 10. Germline loops: CDR1 DFQATT, CDR2 SNEGSKA (reference sequence). CDR3 coding DNA: TGCAGTGCTAGAGATCCTCGGCAGGGGGCTTTCACTGAAGCTTTCTTT. It encodes CSARDPRQGAFTEAFF.

In this sample, this clonotype turned up a few times. This chain joins TRBV7-9 and TRBJ1-1; 11 bases fit TRBD1. Per the germline V gene, CDR1 is SEHNR and CDR2 is FQNEAQ (reference sequence). Germline trimming cut 5 bases from V and 6 bases from J; bases unmatched to any gene: 8. The CDR3 contains 15 residues. The CDR3 reads CASSTRSGQGAEAFF. CDR3 coding DNA: TGTGCCAGCAGCACCCGGTCGGGACAGGGGGCTGAAGCTTTCTTT.

This clonotype occurred a few times. J is TRBJ2-2 and V is TRBV20-1; D might be TRBD1 (6 bases). This CDR3 has 12 residues. CDR1 and CDR2 (germline): DFQATT, SNEGSKA (reference sequence). V gave up 6 bases and J gave up 3 bases, with 8 bases separating them. The CDR3 region is CSAQGHTGELFF. Written as DNA, the CDR3 is TGCAGTGCCCAGGGGCACACCGGGGAGCTGTTTTTT.

The gene calls are TRBV12-3 or TRBV12-4 and TRBJ2-1; 16 nucleotides line up with TRBD2. This CDR3 has 16 residues. V lost 6 bases and J lost 9; bases outside the gene matches: 8. CDR3 sequence reads: CASRLQGLAGGLEQFF. In nucleotides, the CDR3 is TGTGCCAGCAGACTCCAGGGACTAGCGGGGGGGCTTGAGCAGTTCTTC.

V and J are TRBV6-2 or TRBV6-3 and TRBJ2-7; D unclear. The CDR3 spans 14 residues. CDR1 is MNHEY, CDR2 SVGEGT, per germline. Trimming cost V 5 bases and J 3 bases, with 14 bases left between them. Here the CDR3 DNA reads TGTGCCAGCAGTCAGCCCTCTCCTGGCTACGAGCAGTACGTC. This sequence encodes CASSQPSPGYEQYV.

This CDR3 reads CASRIRDSGMYGYTF. In DNA form, the CDR3 reads TGTGCCAGCAGAATCCGGGACAGTGGGATGTATGGCTACACCTTC. The genes are TRBV9 and TRBJ1-2; 7 bases map to TRBD1. Germline V CDR1 and CDR2: SGDLS, YYNGEE. The CDR3 runs to 15 residues. V dropped 5 bases and J dropped 5; count of bases not matched to a gene: 12.

The J gene is TRBJ2-3, the V gene TRBV5-1; 10 nucleotides line up with TRBD2. Germline lookup yields CDR1 SGHRS and CDR2 YFSETQ. This CDR3 contains 17 residues. With V trimmed by 1 base and J by 0 bases, 5 bases remained unmatched. CDR3 DNA sequence: TGCGCCAGCAGCTTGAGGTCTAGCGGGGGAAGCACAGATACGCAGTATTTT. Protein product: CASSLRSSGGSTDTQYF.

CDR3 region: CASNRRGAQVDTQYF. The CDR3 DNA follows: TGTGCCAGCAATAGAAGGGGGGCACAAGTTGATACGCAGTATTTT. The chain joins TRBV6-5 to TRBJ2-3; the D call may be TRBD1 or TRBD2 (6 bases each). The V gene's germline CDR1 is MNHEY and CDR2 SVGAGI. The CDR3 spans 15 residues. Trimming removed 7 bases from V and 6 bases from J, with 20 bases in between.

This clonotype was picked up many times. V gene TRBV15 combines with J gene TRBJ1-2; 11 bases agree with TRBD1. This CDR3 has 14 amino acids. Germline CDR1 and CDR2: LNHNV and YYDKDF (reference sequence). V lost 1 base, J lost 7 bases, and 2 bases stayed unmatched. This CDR3 is CATSRGGQGAGYTF. CDR3 DNA sequence: TGTGCCACCAGCAGAGGAGGACAGGGGGCTGGCTACACCTTC.

This clonotype has more than one count but fewer than ten. The rearrangement uses TRBV5-1 and TRBJ2-3; D not certain. Germline V gene sequence: CDR1 SGHRS, CDR2 YFSETQ. V dropped 1 base and J dropped 2 bases, with 11 bases sitting between them. The CDR3 spans 15 residues. CDR3 nucleotides: TGCGCCAGCAGCTTGTCGCTAGTTAACACAGATACGCAGTATTTT. Translating gives CASSLSLVNTDTQYF.

This sequence joins TRBV12-5 and TRBJ1-1; no firm D call. CDR3 length: 13 residues. The V end was cut by 5 bases, the J end by 4 bases, with 11 bases between. Per germline, CDR1 LGHNT and CDR2 FRNRAP. The CDR3 DNA reads as TGTGCTAGTGGTCCGGACTGGGGCACTGAAGCTTTCTTT. As protein: CASGPDWGTEAFF.

The V call is TRBV7-2, the J call TRBJ2-1, with 9 bases that match TRBD2. Germline trimming cut 5 bases from V and 5 bases from J; bases unmatched to any gene: 4. The germline gives CDR1 SGHTA, CDR2 FQGNSA. The CDR3 totals 14 residues. The CDR3 sequence is CASSAGGRNNEQFF. The CDR3 DNA reads as TGTGCCAGCAGCGCGGGGGGGCGGAACAATGAGCAGTTCTTC.

The chain employs TRBV15 and TRBJ2-7; TRBD2 aligns across 7 bases. V lost 2 bases to trimming and J lost 5 bases; unmatched junction nucleotides: 9. CDR3 length equals 15 residues. Germline lookup yields CDR1 LNHNV and CDR2 YYDKDF (reference sequence). CDR3: CATSRPLARPNEQYV. The CDR3 DNA follows: TGTGCCACCAGCAGACCACTAGCGAGGCCCAACGAGCAGTACGTC.

This clonotype was detected a few times. V gene TRBV6-5 combines with J gene TRBJ1-3, with D perhaps matching TRBD1 (6 bases). Trimming stripped 6 bases from V and 0 bases from J, with 6 bases between. This CDR3 comprises 13 residues. Germline V gene lookup returns CDR1 MNHEY and CDR2 SVGAGI. This chain's CDR3 is CASRTGSGNTIYF. Written as DNA, the CDR3 is TGTGCCAGCAGGACAGGCTCTGGAAACACCATATATTTT.

The table lists this clonotype with many counts. This chain uses TRBV27 with TRBJ2-2; D remains unclear. Germline V gene lookup returns CDR1 MNHEY and CDR2 SMNVEV (reference sequence). Deletions cut 9 bases from V and 6 bases from J, with 17 bases between. The CDR3 sequence is 14 residues long. The CDR3 here is CASKREEFAGELFF. As DNA, the CDR3 is TGTGCCAGTAAGCGCGAAGAATTCGCCGGGGAGCTGTTTTTT.

At least ten counts were recorded for this clonotype. The chain is built from TRBV7-6 and TRBJ2-2; 7 positions match TRBD1. This CDR3 contains 14 residues. With 1 base clipped from V and 7 bases from J, the junction kept 3 bases outside the gene matches. The V gene's germline CDR1 is SGHVS and CDR2 FNYEAQ. The CDR3 bases are TGTGCCAGCAGCTTAGGACAGGGCATCGGGGAGCTGTTTTTT. Its protein product is CASSLGQGIGELFF.

The gene calls are TRBV4-3 and TRBJ1-2; D ambiguous. From germline, CDR1 is LGHNA and CDR2 YSLEER. This CDR3 has 13 amino acids. V was cut by 0 bases and J by 8 bases, with 10 bases left in between. CDR3 sequence: CASSQESGIGYTF. The CDR3 DNA is TGCGCCAGCAGCCAAGAGTCGGGGATCGGCTACACCTTC.

The CDR3 spells CASSPSGLQPQHF. CDR3 coding DNA: TGTGCCAGCAGTCCATCAGGGTTACAGCCCCAGCATTTT. This sequence joins TRBV6-6 and TRBJ1-5, with a tentative D call TRBD1 (5 bases). V was cut by 5 bases and J by 7 bases, with 12 bases left in between. CDR1 and CDR2 (germline): MNHNY, SVGAGI (reference sequence). This CDR3 has 13 amino acids.

The chain combines TRBV19 with TRBJ2-5, with D unresolved. This CDR3 spans 13 amino acids. The V end lost 6 bases, the J end lost 5 bases, and 13 bases lay between the germline ends. Looked up from germline, CDR1 is LNHDA and CDR2 is SQIVND (reference sequence). The CDR3 nucleotides read TGTGCCAGTAGCCCGGCAGGACGGGAGACCCAGTACTTC. Protein product: CASSPAGRETQYF.

The rearrangement uses TRBV5-5 and TRBJ2-4; possible D gene TRBD2, 7 bases. V was clipped by 7 bases and J by 5 bases, with 19 bases between them. The CDR3 totals 15 residues. Germline CDR1 SGHKS, CDR2 YYEKEE (reference sequence). As DNA, the CDR3 is TGTGCCAGCCGCGATTCTCACGGGGGGCAAAACATTCAGTACTTC. The encoded protein is CASRDSHGGQNIQYF.

CDR3: CATNPGQGIRWTDTQYF. The CDR3 DNA sequence: TGTGCCACCAACCCGGGACAGGGTATTCGGTGGACAGATACGCAGTATTTT. The V gene is TRBV15, the J gene TRBJ2-3, with TRBD1 identical over 9 bases. The germline V gene encodes CDR1 LNHNV and CDR2 YYDKDF (reference sequence). V lost 7 bases to trimming and J lost 3 bases; unmatched junction nucleotides: 14. This CDR3 contains 17 residues.

This clonotype was counted between two and nine times. The V and J genes are TRBV28 and TRBJ1-1, with TRBD1 identical over 9 bases. This CDR3 is built from 13 residues. With 5 bases clipped from V and 11 bases from J, the junction kept 9 bases outside the gene matches. CDR1 is MDHEN, CDR2 SYDVKM, per germline. The CDR3 here is CASSPGGQGSAFF. CDR3 coding DNA: TGTGCCAGCAGTCCAGGGGGACAGGGTTCGGCTTTCTTT.

This clonotype turned up a few times. The V call is TRBV20-1, the J call TRBJ2-3; 9 bases fit TRBD2. Germline V CDR1 and CDR2: DFQATT, SNEGSKA (reference sequence). The CDR3 totals 15 residues. V dropped 3 bases and J dropped 2; count of bases not matched to a gene: 6. The CDR3 region has the DNA TGCAGTGCTAGGGCACCTAGCGGGGTCACAGATACGCAGTATTTT. Amino acid sequence: CSARAPSGVTDTQYF.

Only a few counts were recorded for this clonotype. J is TRBJ1-1 and V is TRBV12-3 or TRBV12-4, with D maybe TRBD1 (5 bases). CDR3 size: 13 residues. With 2 bases removed from V and 3 bases from J, the gap between germline ends came to 7 bases. The CDR3 here is CASSLMGDTEAFF. CDR3 nucleotides: TGTGCCAGCAGTTTAATGGGGGACACTGAAGCTTTCTTT.

This clonotype was seen repeatedly, ten times or more. This chain joins TRBV10-3 and TRBJ2-2; D perhaps matches TRBD2 (5 bases). The germline gives CDR1 ENHRY, CDR2 SYGVKD. The CDR3 consists of 15 residues. Trimming took 2 bases from V and 1 from J, leaving 8 bases between them. The CDR3 reads CAISEPGRNTGELFF. CDR3 DNA: TGTGCCATCAGTGAGCCGGGGAGGAACACCGGGGAGCTGTTTTTT.